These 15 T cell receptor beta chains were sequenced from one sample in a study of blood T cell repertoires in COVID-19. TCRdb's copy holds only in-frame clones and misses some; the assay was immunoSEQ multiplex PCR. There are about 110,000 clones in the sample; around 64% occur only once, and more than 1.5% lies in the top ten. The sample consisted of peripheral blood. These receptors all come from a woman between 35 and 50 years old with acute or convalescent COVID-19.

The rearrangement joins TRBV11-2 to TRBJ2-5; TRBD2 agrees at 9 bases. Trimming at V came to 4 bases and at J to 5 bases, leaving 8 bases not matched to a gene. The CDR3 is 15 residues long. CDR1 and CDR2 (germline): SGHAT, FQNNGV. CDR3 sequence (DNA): TGTGCCAGCAGCTCCATAGGCGGGGGGGCTGAGACCCAGTACTTC. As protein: CASSSIGGGAETQYF. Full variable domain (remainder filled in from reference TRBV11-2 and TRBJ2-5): EAGVAQSPRYKIIEKRQSVAFWCNPISGHATLYWYQQILGQGPKLLIQFQNNGVVDDSQLPKDRFSAERLKGVDSTLKIQPAKLEDSAVYLCASSSIGGGAETQYFGPGTRLLVL.

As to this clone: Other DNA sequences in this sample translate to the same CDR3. The CDR3 DNA is TGCGCCAGCAGCTTGGGGGGACAGATCCAAGAGACCCAGTACTTC. This codes for CASSLGGQIQETQYF. The chain combines TRBV5-1 with TRBJ2-5; 7 nucleotides align to TRBD1. Trimming cost V 0 bases and J 1 base; bases outside gene matches: 3. The CDR3 totals 15 residues. Germline V gene data show CDR1 as SGHRS and CDR2 as YFSETQ. The whole variable domain, filled in from reference TRBV5-1 and TRBJ2-5, reads KAGVTQTPRYLIKTRGQQVTLSCSPISGHRSVSWYQQTPGQGLQFLFEYFSETQRNKGNFPGRFSGRQFSNSRSEMNVSTLELGDSALYLCASSLGGQIQETQYFGPGTRLLVL.

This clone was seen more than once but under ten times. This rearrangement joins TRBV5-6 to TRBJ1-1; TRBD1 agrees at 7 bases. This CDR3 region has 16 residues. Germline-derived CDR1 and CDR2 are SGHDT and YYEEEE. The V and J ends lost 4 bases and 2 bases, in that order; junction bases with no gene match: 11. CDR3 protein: CASSQRRQGRNTEAFF. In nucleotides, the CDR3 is TGTGCCAGCAGCCAAAGAAGACAGGGTCGAAACACTGAAGCTTTCTTT.

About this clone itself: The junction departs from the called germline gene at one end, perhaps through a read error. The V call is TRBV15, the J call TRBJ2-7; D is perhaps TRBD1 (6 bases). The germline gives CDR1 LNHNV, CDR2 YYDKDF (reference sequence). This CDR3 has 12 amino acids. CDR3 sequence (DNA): TGTGCCACCAGCAGAGATCTAGGGACAATTGGGTTC. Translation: CATSRDLGTIGF.

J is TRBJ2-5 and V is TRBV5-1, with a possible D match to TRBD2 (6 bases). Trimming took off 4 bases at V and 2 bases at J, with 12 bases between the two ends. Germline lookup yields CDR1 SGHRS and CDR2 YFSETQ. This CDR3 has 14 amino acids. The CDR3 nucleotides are TGCGCCAGCAGCCCGGAGGGCGGACAAGAGACCCAGTACTTC. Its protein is CASSPEGGQETQYF.

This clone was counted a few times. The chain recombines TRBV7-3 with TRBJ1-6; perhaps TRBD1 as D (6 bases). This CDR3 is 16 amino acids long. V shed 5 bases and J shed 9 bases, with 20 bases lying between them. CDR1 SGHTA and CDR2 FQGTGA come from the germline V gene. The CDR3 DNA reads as TGTGCCAGCAGCCTCCTAGGTACAGGGAACGGTTCACCCCTCCACTTT. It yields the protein CASSLLGTGNGSPLHF.

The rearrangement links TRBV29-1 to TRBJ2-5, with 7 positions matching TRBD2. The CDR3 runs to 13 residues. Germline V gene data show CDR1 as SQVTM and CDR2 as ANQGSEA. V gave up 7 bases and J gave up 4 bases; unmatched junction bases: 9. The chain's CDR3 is CSAVSGGGETQYF. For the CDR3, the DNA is TGCAGCGCCGTTTCGGGGGGAGGAGAGACCCAGTACTTC.

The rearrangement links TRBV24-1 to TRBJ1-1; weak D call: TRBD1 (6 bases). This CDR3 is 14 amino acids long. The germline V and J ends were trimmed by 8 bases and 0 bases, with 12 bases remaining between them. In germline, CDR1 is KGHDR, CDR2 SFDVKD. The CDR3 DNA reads TGTGCCACCAAAGAAGGGGGATTGAACACTGAAGCTTTCTTT. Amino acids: CATKEGGLNTEAFF.

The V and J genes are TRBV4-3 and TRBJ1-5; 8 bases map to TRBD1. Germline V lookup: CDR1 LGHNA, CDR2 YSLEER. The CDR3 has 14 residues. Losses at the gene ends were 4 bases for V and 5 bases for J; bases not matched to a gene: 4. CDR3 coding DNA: TGCGCCAGCAGCCGAACAGGGGGGGATCAGCCCCAGCATTTT. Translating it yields CASSRTGGDQPQHF.

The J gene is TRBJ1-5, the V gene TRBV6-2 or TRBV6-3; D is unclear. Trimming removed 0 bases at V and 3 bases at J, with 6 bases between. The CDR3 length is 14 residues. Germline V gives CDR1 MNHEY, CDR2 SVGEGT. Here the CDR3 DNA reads TGTGCCAGCAGTTACTCTCAAGCCAATCAGCCCCAGCATTTT. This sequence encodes CASSYSQANQPQHF.

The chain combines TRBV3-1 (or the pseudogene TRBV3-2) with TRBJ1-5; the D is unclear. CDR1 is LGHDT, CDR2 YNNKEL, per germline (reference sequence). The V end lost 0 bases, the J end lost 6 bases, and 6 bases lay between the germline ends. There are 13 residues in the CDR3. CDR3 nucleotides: TGTGCCAGCAGCCAAGAGCGTACTCAGCCCCAGCATTTT. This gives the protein CASSQERTQPQHF.

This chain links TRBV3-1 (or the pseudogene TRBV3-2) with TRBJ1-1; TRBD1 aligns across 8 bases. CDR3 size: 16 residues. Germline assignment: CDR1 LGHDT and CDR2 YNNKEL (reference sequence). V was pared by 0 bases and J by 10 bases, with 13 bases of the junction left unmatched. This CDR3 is CASSQDPGTGTPGAFF. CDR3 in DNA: TGTGCCAGCAGCCAAGATCCCGGGACAGGAACACCAGGAGCTTTCTTT.

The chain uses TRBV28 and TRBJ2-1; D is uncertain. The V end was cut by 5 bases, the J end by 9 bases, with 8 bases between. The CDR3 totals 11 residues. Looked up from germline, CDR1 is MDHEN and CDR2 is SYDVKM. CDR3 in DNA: TGTGCCAGCAGTGGCCCGTTTGAGCAGTTCTTC. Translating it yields CASSGPFEQFF.

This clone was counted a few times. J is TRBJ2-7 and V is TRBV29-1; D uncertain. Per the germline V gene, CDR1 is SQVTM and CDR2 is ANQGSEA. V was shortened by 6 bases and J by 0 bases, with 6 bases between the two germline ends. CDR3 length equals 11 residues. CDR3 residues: CSVGYSYEQYF. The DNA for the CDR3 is TGCAGCGTCGGGTACTCCTACGAGCAGTACTTC.

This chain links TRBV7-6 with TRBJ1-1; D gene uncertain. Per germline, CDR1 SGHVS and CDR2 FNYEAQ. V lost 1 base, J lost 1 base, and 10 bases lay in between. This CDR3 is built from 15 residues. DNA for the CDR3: TGTGCCAGCAGCTTAGGTCGACTCCCGAACACTGAAGCTTTCTTT. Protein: CASSLGRLPNTEAFF.